This T cell receptor beta chain was sequenced for a study of T cell repertoires in cytomegalovirus infection. Study overall: An indication of both CMV infection and matching HLA type came from public TCR beta signatures.

TCRdb reprocessed the reads via MiXCR and lists one record per CDR3 protein. The sample comprises around 310,000 distinct CDR3 sequences, under 20% of which are singletons, and approximately 12% rests with the top ten. This clonotype showed up just a few times. V dropped 3 bases and J dropped 12; count of bases not matched to a gene: 7. The CDR3 sequence is 13 residues long. From germline, CDR1 is SGHNT and CDR2 YYREEE (reference sequence). The J gene is TRBJ2-1, the V gene TRBV5-4; TRBD1 aligns across 9 bases. The specimen sequenced was PBMCs. The sequence derives from a human donor in good health (CMV status not recorded). Some clones in this sample may be carry-over from other donors' samples. CDR3: CASSWDRDKGQFF. In nucleotides, the CDR3 is TGTGCCAGCAGCTGGGACAGGGATAAAGGGCAGTTCTTC.